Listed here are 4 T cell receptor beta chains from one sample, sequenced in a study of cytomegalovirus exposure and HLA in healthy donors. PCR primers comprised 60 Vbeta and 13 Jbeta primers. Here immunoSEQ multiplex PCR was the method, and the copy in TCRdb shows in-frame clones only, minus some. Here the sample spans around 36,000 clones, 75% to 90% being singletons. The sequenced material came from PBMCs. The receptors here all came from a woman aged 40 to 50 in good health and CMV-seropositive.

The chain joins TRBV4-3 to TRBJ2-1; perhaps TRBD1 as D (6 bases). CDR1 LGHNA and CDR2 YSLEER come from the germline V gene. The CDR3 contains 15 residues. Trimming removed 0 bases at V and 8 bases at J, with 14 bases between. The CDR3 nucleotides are TGCGCCAGCAGCCAAGATATAGGGGCAGGGGATGAGCAGTTCTTC. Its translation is CASSQDIGAGDEQFF.

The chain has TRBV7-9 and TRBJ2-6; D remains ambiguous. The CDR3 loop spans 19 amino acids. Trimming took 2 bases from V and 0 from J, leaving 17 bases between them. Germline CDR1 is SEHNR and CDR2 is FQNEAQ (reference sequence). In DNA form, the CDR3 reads TGTGCCAGCAGCTTAACTTCCAGCAGGTCCAGCTCTGGGGCCAACGTCCTGACTTTC. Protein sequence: CASSLTSSRSSSGANVLTF.

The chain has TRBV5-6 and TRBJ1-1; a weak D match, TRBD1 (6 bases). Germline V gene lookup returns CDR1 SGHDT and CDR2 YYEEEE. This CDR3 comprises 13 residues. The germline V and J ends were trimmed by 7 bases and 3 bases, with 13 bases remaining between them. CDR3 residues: CASSRRGYTEAFF. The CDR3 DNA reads TGTGCCAGCTCCCGTAGGGGGTACACTGAAGCTTTCTTT.

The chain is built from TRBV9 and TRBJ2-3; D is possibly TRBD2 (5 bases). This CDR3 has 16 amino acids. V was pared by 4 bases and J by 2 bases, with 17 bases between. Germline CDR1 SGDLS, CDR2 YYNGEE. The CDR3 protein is CASSPRTGILTDTQYF. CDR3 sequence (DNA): TGTGCCAGCAGCCCACGGACGGGAATCCTCACAGATACGCAGTATTTT. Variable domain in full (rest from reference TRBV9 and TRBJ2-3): DSGVTQTPKHLITATGQRVTLRCSPRSGDLSVYWYQQSLDQGLQFLIQYYNGEERAKGNILERFSAQQFPDLHSELNLSSLELGDSALYFCASSPRTGILTDTQYFGPGTRLTVL.